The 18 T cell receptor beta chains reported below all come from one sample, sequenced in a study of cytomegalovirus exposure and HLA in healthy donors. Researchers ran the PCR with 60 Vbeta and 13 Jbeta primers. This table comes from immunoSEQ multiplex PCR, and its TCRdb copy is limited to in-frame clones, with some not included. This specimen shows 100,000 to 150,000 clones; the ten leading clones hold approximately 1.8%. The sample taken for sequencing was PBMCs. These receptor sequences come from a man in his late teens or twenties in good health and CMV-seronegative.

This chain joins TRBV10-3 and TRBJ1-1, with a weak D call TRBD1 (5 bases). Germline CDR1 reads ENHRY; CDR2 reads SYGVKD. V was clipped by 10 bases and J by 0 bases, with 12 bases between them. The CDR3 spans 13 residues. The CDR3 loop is CASAGLMNTEAFF. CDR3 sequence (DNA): TGTGCCAGCGCAGGGTTGATGAACACTGAAGCTTTCTTT.

The CDR3 spells CASSSRQGATGELFF. The DNA for the CDR3 is TGTGCCAGCAGCTCCAGACAGGGGGCCACCGGGGAGCTGTTTTTT. The chain links TRBV14 to TRBJ2-2; 10 nucleotides line up with TRBD1. CDR1 is SGHDN and CDR2 is FVKESK in the germline V gene. V lost 5 bases and J lost 4; bases outside the gene matches: 4. This CDR3 has 15 residues. The variable domain in full, completed from reference TRBV14 and TRBJ2-2, reads EAGVTQFPSHSVIEKGQTVTLRCDPISGHDNLYWYRRVMGKEIKFLLHFVKESKQDESGMPNNRFLAERTGGTYSTLKVQPAELEDSGVYFCASSSRQGATGELFFGEGSRLTVL.

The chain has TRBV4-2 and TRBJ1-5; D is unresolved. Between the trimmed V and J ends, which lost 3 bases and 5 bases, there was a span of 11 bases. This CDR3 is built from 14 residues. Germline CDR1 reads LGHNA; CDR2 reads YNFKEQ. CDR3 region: CASSHEGADQPQHF. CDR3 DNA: TGTGCCAGCAGCCACGAGGGTGCGGATCAGCCCCAGCATTTT.

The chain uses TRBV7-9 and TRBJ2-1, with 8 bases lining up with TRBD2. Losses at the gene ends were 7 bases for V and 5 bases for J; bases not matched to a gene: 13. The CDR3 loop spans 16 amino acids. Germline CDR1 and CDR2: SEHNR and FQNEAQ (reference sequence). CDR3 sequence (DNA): TGTGCCAGCATCCTACCGACTAGCGTAGGGAACAATGAGCAGTTCTTC. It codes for CASILPTSVGNNEQFF.

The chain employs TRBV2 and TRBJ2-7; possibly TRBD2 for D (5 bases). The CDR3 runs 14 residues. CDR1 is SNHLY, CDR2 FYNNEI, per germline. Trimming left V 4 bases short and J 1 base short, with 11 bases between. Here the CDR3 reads CASSVSVISYEQYF. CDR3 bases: TGTGCCAGCAGTGTTAGCGTAATATCCTACGAGCAGTACTTC.

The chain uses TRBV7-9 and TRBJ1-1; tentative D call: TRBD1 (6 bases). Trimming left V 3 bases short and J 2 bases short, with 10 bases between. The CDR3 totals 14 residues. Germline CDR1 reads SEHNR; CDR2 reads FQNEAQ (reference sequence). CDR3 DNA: TGTGCCAGCAGCTTGGCAGGGGCCAACACTGAAGCTTTCTTT. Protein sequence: CASSLAGANTEAFF.

The CDR3 DNA is TGTGCCAGCAGGCGGGGGTCAGGTCAGGGGAAGTCGGAGCAGTTCTTC. This sequence encodes CASRRGSGQGKSEQFF. The rearrangement links TRBV7-9 to TRBJ2-1; D is possibly TRBD2 (7 bases). This CDR3 region has 16 residues. Trimming took off 6 bases at V and 10 bases at J, with 25 bases between the two ends. The germline V gene has CDR1 SEHNR and CDR2 FQNEAQ (reference sequence).

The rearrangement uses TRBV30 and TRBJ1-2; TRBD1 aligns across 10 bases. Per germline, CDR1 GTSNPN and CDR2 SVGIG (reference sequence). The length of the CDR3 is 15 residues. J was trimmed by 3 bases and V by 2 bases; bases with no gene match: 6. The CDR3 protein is CAWSPTGGDYYGYTF. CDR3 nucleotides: TGTGCCTGGAGTCCGACAGGGGGCGATTACTATGGCTACACCTTC.

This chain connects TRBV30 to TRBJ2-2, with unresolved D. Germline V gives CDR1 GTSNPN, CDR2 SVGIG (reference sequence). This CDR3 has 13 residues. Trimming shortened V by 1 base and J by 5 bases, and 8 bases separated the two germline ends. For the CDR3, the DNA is TGTGCCTGGAGTGCAACAGTTACCGGGGAGCTGTTTTTT. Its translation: CAWSATVTGELFF.

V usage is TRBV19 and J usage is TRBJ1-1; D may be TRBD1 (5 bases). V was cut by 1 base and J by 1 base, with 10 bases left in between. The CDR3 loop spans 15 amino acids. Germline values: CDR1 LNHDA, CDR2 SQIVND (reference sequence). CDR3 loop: CASSIVAGSNTEAFF. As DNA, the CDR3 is TGTGCCAGTAGTATAGTGGCAGGGTCGAACACTGAAGCTTTCTTT.

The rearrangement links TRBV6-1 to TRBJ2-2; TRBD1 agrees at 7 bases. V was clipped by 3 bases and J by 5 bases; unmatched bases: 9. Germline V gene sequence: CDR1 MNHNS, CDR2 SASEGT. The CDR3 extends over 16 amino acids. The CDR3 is CASSDLTGKTTGELFF. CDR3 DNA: TGTGCCAGCAGTGACCTGACAGGGAAAACAACCGGGGAGCTGTTTTTT.

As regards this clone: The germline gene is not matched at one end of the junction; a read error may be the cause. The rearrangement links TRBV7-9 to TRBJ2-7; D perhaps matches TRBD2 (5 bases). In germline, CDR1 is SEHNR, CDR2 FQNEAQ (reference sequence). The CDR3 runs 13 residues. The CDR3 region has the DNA TGTGCCAACAGCTTAATCGGGACCTACGAGCAGTACTTC. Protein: CANSLIGTYEQYF.

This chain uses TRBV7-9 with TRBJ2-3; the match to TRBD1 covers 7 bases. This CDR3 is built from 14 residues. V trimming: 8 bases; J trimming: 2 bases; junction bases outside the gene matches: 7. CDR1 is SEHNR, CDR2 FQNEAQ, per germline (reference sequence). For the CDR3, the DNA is TGTGCCAGCGCGCTTACAGGGGACACAGATACGCAGTATTTT. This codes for CASALTGDTDTQYF.

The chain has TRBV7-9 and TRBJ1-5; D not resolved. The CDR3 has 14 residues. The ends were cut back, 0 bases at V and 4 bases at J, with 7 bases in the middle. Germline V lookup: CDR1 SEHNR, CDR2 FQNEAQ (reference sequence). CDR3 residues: CASSLASTNQPQHF. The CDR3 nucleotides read TGTGCCAGCAGCTTAGCTTCGACTAATCAGCCCCAGCATTTT. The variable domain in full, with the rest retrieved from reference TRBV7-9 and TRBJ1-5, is DTGVSQNPRHKITKRGQNVTFRCDPISEHNRLYWYRQTLGQGPEFLTYFQNEAQLEKSRLLSDRFSAERPKGSFSTLEIQRTEQGDSAMYLCASSLASTNQPQHFGDGTRLSIL.

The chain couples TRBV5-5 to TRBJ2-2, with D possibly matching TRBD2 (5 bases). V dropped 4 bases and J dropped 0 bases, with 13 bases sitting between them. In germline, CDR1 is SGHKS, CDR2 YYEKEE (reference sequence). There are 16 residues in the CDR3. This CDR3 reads CASSGMRTANTGELFF. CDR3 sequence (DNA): TGTGCCAGCAGCGGAATGCGGACTGCGAACACCGGGGAGCTGTTTTTT. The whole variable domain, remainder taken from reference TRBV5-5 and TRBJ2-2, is DAGVTQSPTHLIKTRGQQVTLRCSPISGHKSVSWYQQVLGQGPQFIFQYYEKEERGRGNFPDRFSARQFPNYSSELNVNALLLGDSALYLCASSGMRTANTGELFFGEGSRLTVL.

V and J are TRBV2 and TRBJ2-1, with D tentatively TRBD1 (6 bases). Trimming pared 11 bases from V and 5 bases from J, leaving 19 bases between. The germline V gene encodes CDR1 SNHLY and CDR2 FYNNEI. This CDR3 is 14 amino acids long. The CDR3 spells CALAPWGPNNEQFF. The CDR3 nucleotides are TGTGCCTTAGCCCCCTGGGGGCCCAACAATGAGCAGTTCTTC.

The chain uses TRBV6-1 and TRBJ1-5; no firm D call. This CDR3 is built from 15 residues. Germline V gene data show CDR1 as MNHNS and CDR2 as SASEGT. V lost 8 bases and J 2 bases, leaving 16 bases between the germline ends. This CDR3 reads CASRRPTEGNQPQHF. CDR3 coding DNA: TGTGCCAGCCGGCGGCCAACCGAGGGCAATCAGCCCCAGCATTTT.

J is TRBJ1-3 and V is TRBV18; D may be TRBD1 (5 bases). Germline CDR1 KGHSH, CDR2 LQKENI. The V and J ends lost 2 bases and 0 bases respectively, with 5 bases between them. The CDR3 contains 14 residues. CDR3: CASSPDSSGNTIYF. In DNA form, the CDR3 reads TGTGCCAGCTCACCAGACAGCTCTGGAAACACCATATATTTT.